This is a list of T cell receptor beta chains from one sample in a study of CD8+CD57+ T cells in acquired aplastic anemia. TCRdb ran MiXCR on the reads and lists one entry per CDR3 protein. The table records a few hundred thousand distinct CDR3 sequences, over 25% of them present only once. Material: sorted CD4+, CD8+, or CD8+CD57+ T cells (not recorded which) from PBMCs. Receptor source: a human donor with aplastic anemia. The CDR3 runs from the conserved cysteine through the conserved F or W. D genes are given only for firm matches. The listing skips clone size in some rows; elsewhere it reads once, few, many or a size class.

TRBJ2-1,many,.,TRBV10-3,TGTGCCATCACTGGCAAGAGCTCCTACAATGAGCAGTTCTTC,CAITGKSSYNEQFF
TRBJ1-5,few,TRBD1,TRBV5-1,TGCGCCAGCAGTCCGTCGCCAGGGGGTGCCCAGCCCCAGCATTTT,CASSPSPGGAQPQHF
TRBJ1-2,few,.,TRBV18,TGTGCCAGCTCACCGTTCGGGGGCCAAAACTATGGCTACACCTTC,CASSPFGGQNYGYTF
TRBJ1-5,many,.,TRBV19,TGTGCCAGTACGAAGTATAGCAATCAGCCCCAGCATTTT,CASTKYSNQPQHF
TRBJ2-5,once,TRBD1,TRBV18,TGTGCCAGCTCCCGGACAGGGCCTCGGGAGACCCAGTACTTC,CASSRTGPRETQYF
TRBJ2-7,many,.,TRBV11-2,TGTGCCAGCAGCTTAGAGTCCTTTGAGGGAATCGTTAGTTACGAGCAGTACTTC,CASSLESFEGIVSYEQYF
TRBJ1-2,.,TRBD1,TRBV29-1,TGCAGCGTTGAAGGGACAGGGTTTGGCTACACCTTC,CSVEGTGFGYTF
TRBJ1-3,few,TRBD1,TRBV28,TGTGCCAGCATCTCCTCCGGACAGGCTCGGAACACCATATATTTT,CASISSGQARNTIYF
TRBJ1-4,.,.,TRBV18,TGTGCCAGCTCACCACCCGAGGGTGAAAAACTGTTTTTT,CASSPPEGEKLFF
TRBJ1-3,few,.,TRBV30,TGTGCCTGGAGTATCACAGCGTCTGGAAACACCATATATTTT,CAWSITASGNTIYF
TRBJ2-1,.,.,TRBV20-1,TGCAGTGCAAGGGGCCCAGGCAATGAGCAGTTCTTC,CSARGPGNEQFF
TRBJ1-5,.,.,TRBV7-2,TGTGCCAGCAGCTTGGACAATCATCAGCCCCAGCATTTC,CASSLDNHQPQHF
TRBJ2-7,many,TRBD1,TRBV25-1,TGTGCCAGCAGTGGCCGGGACAGGGGGCACTACGAGCAGTACTTC,CASSGRDRGHYEQYF